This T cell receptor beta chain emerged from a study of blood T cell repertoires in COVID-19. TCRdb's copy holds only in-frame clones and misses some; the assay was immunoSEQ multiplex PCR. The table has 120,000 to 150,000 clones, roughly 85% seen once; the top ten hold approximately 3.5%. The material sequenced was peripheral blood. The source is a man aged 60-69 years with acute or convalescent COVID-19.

The CDR3 here is CASKAGPYEQYF. CDR3 sequence (DNA): TGTGCCAGCAAAGCGGGCCCCTACGAGCAGTACTTC. V gene TRBV12-3 or TRBV12-4 combines with J gene TRBJ2-7; D is possibly TRBD2 (6 bases). V lost 7 bases, J lost 2 bases, and 9 bases lay in between. This CDR3 contains 12 residues.